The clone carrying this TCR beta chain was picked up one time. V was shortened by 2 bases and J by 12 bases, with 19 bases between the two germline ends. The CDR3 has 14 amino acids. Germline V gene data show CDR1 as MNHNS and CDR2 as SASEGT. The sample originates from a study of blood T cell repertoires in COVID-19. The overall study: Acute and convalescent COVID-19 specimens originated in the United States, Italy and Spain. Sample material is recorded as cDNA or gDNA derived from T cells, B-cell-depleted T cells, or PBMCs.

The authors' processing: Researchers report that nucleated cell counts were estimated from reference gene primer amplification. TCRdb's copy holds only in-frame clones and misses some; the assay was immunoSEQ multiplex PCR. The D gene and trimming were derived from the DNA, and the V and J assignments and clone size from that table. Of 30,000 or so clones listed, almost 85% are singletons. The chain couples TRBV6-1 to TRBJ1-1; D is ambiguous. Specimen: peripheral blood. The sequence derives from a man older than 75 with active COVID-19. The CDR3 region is CASSEWRAEYGTFF. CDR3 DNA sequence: TGTGCCAGCAGTGAATGGCGGGCGGAATATGGGACTTTCTTT.